This TCR beta chain came from a study of blood T cell repertoires in COVID-19. Study-wide context: Material from acute and convalescent COVID-19 was sourced from the United States, Italy and Spain.

The CDR3 runs to 15 residues. Looked up from germline, CDR1 is MNHEY and CDR2 is SMNVEV (reference sequence). V shed 5 bases and J 4 bases; nucleotides not matched to a gene: 8. Per the authors' pipeline: From reference gene primer amplification, estimates of nucleated cell counts were derived. Assay used: immunoSEQ multiplex PCR; TCRdb lists only in-frame clones, some missing. That table supplies the V and J calls and clone size; D and trimming were determined from the DNA. The sample lists 250,000 or so clones, around 93% occurring once. Enrollees, roughly 18 to 90 years old, lived in 24 US areas. Up to 2 weeks before entering the study, exposed participants had met a COVID-19 case.

The TCR sequence derives from a man between 35 and 55 years old who had been exposed to COVID-19. V and J are TRBV27 and TRBJ1-1, with 9 nucleotides matching TRBD1. Sequencing input: PBMCs or T cells enriched from blood (not recorded which). The CDR3 nucleotides are TGTGCCAGCAGTACTCGGACAGGGGTTGGCACTGAAGCTTTCTTT. Amino acid sequence: CASSTRTGVGTEAFF.